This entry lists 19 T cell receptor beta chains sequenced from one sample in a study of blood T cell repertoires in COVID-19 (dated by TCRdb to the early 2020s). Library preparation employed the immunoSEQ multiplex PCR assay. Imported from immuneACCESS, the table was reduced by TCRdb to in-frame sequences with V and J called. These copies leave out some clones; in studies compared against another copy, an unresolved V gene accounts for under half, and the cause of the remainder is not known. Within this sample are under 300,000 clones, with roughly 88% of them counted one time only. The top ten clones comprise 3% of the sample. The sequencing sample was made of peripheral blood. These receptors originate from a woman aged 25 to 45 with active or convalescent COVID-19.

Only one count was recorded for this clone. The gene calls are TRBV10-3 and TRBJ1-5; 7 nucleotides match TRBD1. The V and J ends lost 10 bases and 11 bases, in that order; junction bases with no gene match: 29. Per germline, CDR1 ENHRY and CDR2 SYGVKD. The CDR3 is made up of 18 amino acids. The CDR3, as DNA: TGTGCCACCTCCATAAAGGGGGCGCGTAAGGGCACCCCCGGGACCCAGCATTTT. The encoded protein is CATSIKGARKGTPGTQHF.

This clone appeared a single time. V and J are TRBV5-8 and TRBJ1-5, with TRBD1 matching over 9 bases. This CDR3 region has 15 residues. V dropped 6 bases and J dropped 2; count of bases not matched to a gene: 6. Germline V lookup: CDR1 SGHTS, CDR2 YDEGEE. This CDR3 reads CASKKDRGGNQPQHF. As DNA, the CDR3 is TGTGCCAGCAAAAAGGACAGGGGCGGCAATCAGCCCCAGCATTTT.

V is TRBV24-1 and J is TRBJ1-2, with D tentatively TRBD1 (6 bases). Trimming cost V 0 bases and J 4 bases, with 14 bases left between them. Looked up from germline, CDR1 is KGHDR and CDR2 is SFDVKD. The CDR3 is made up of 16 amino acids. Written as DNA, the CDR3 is TGTGCCACCAGTGATTTGAGCACAGGGAAAGGCTATGGCTACACCTTC. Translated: CATSDLSTGKGYGYTF.

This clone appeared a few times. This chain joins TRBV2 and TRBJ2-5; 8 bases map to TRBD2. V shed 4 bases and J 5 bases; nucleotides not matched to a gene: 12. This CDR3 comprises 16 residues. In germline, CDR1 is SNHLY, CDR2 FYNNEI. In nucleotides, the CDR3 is TGTGCCAGCAGTGTAATAGGCGGGGGGAAGGGGGAGACCCAGTACTTC. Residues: CASSVIGGGKGETQYF.

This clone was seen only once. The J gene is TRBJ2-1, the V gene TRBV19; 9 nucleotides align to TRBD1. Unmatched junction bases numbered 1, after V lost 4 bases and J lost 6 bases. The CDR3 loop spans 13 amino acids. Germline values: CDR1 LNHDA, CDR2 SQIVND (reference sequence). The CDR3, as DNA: TGTGCCAGTAGTACGGACAGGGGCAATGAGCAGTTCTTC. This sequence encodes CASSTDRGNEQFF.

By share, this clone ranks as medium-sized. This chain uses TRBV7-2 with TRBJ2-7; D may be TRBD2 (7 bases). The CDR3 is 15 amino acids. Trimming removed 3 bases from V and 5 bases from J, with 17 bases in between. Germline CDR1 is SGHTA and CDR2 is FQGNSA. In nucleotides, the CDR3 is TGTGCCAGCAGCTTCTGGGGGGGGGCCCAAGACGAGCAGTACTTC. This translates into CASSFWGGAQDEQYF.

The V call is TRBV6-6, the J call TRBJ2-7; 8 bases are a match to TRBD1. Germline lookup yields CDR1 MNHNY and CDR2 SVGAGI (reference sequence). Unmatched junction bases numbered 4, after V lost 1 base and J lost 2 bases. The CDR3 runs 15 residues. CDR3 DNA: TGTGCCAGCAGTTACTTGGACAGGGAGCCCTACGAGCAGTACTTC. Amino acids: CASSYLDREPYEQYF.

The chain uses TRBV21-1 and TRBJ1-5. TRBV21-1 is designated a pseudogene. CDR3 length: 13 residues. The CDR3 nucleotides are TGTGCCATACCCAAAGCCCCGAGAGGGCCCCAGCATTTT. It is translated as CAIPKAPRGPQHF.

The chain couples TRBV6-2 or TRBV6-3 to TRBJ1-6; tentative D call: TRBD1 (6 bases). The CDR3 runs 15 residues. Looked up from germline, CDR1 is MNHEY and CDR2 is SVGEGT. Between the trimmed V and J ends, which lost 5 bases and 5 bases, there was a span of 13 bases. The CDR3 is CASSTGTTNNSPLHF. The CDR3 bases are TGTGCCAGCAGTACAGGGACAACCAATAATTCACCCCTCCACTTT.

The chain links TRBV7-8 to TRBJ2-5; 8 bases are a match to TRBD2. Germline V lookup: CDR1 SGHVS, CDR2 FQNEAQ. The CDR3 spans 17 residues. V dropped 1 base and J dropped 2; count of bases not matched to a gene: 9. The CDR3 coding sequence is TGTGCCAGCAGCTTAGGGCGGGGGGCCGTATCACAAGAGACCCAGTACTTC. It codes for CASSLGRGAVSQETQYF. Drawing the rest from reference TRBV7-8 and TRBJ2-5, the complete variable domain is GAGVSQSPRYKVAKRGQDVALRCDPISGHVSLFWYQQALGQGPEFLTYFQNEAQLDKSGLPSDRFFAERPEGSVSTLKIQRTQQEDSAVYLCASSLGRGAVSQETQYFGPGTRLLVL.

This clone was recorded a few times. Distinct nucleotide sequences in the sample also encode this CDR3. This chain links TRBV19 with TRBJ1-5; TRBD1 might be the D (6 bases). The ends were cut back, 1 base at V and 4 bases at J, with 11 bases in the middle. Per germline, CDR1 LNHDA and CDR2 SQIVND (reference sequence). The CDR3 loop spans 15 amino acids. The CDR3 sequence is CASSIGGTPNQPQHF. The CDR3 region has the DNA TGTGCCAGTAGTATAGGTGGGACACCGAATCAGCCCCAGCATTTT.

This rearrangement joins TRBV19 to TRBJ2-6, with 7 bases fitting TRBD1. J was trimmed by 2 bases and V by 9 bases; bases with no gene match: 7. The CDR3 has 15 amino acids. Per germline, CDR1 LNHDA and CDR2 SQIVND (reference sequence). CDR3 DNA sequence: TGTGCCAGCAAAGCCGGGACAGCTGGGGCCAACGTCCTGACTTTC. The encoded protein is CASKAGTAGANVLTF. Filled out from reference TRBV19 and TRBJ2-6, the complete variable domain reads DGGITQSPKYLFRKEGQNVTLSCEQNLNHDAMYWYRQDPGQGLRLIYYSQIVNDFQKGDIAEGYSVSREKKESFPLTVTSAQKNPTAFYLCASKAGTAGANVLTFGAGSRLTVL.

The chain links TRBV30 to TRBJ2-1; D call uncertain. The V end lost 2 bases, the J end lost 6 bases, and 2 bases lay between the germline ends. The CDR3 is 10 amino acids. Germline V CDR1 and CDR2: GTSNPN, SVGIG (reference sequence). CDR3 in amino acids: CAWSRNEQFF. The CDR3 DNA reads TGTGCCTGGAGTCGCAATGAGCAGTTCTTC.

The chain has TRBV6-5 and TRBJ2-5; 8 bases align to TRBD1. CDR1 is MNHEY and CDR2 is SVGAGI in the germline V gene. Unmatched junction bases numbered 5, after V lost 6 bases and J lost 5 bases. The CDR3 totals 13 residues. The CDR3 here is CASSPGGRETQYF. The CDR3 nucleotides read TGTGCCAGCAGCCCAGGGGGCAGGGAGACCCAGTACTTC.

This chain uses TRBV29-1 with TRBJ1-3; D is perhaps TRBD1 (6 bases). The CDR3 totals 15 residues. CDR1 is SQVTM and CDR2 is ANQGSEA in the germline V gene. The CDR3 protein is CSQSQGVSVPNTIYF. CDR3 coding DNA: TGCAGTCAATCACAGGGAGTCTCCGTTCCTAACACCATATATTTT.

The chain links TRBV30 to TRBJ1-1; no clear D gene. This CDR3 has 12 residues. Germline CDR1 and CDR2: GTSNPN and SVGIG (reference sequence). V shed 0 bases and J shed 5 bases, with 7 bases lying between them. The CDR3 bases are TGTGCCTGGAGTGTCAGGTGGACTGAAGCTTTCTTT. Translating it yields CAWSVRWTEAFF.

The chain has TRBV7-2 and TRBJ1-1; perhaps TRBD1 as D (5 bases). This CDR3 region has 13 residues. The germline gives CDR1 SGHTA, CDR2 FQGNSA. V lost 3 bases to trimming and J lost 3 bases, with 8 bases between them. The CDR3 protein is CASSFLGDTEAFF. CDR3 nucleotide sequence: TGTGCCAGCAGCTTTTTAGGGGACACTGAAGCTTTCTTT.

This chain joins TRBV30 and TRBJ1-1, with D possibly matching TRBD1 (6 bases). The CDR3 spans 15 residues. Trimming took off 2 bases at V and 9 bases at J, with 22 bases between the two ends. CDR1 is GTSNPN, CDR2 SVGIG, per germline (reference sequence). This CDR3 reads CAWSPRAGALTQAFF. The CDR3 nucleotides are TGTGCCTGGAGTCCACGTGCAGGGGCCCTTACTCAAGCTTTCTTT. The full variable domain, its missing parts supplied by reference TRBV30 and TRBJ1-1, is SQTIHQWPATLVQPVGSPLSLECTVEGTSNPNLYWYRQAAGRGLQLLFYSVGIGQISSEVPQNLSASRPQDRQFILSSKKLLLSDSGFYLCAWSPRAGALTQAFFGQGTRLTVV.

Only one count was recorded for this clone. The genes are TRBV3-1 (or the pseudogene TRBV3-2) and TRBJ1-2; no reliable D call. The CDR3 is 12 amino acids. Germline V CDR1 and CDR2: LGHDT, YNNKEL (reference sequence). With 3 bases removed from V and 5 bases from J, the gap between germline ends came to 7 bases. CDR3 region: CASSQDLYGYTF. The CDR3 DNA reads TGTGCCAGCAGCCAGGACTTATATGGCTACACCTTC.